Shown below are 28 T cell receptor beta chains from a single sample sequenced in a study of CD8+ T cells in alopecia areata. cDNA serving as the sequencing template came from extracted, reverse transcribed RNA. Profiling relied on immunoSEQ multiplex PCR, and the TCRdb table lists in-frame clones only, not all of them. There are more than 110,000 clones in the sample; around 58% occur only once, and 5% to 7% lies in the top ten. Sequencing used CD4+ T cells sorted from blood, obtained at week 0. These receptors all stem from a human donor with alopecia areata.

This clone showed up just a few times. This chain joins TRBV7-9 and TRBJ2-3; TRBD2 matches 9 bases. The V gene's germline CDR1 is SEHNR and CDR2 FQNEAQ (reference sequence). This CDR3 is 15 amino acids long. With 2 bases clipped from V and 2 bases from J, the junction kept 2 bases outside the gene matches. Written as DNA, the CDR3 is TGTGCCAGCAGCTTAAGGACTAGCGTCACAGATACGCAGTATTTT. It specifies CASSLRTSVTDTQYF.

The chain carries TRBV29-1 and TRBJ2-7, with D perhaps matching TRBD1 (5 bases). V lost 3 bases and J lost 4, with 16 bases in between. The V gene's germline CDR1 is SQVTM and CDR2 ANQGSEA. The CDR3 consists of 14 residues. The CDR3 loop is CSVDGLGPGYEQYF. CDR3 DNA: TGCAGCGTTGATGGATTGGGGCCGGGTTACGAGCAGTACTTC.

This chain connects TRBV28 to TRBJ1-2; tentative D call: TRBD1 (6 bases). Germline V gives CDR1 MDHEN, CDR2 SYDVKM. Trimming removed 6 bases from V and 4 bases from J, with 18 bases in between. This CDR3 spans 15 amino acids. The chain's CDR3 is CASRFGGLNTYGYTF. The CDR3 region has the DNA TGTGCCAGCAGATTTGGGGGGCTGAACACCTATGGCTACACCTTC.

The chain joins TRBV4-1 to TRBJ1-1; 7 bases agree with TRBD1. Germline CDR1 and CDR2: MGHRA and YSYEKL. Trimming at V came to 2 bases and at J to 8 bases, leaving 8 bases not matched to a gene. The CDR3 consists of 14 residues. The CDR3 loop reads CASSQLPTGQEAFF. The CDR3 coding sequence is TGCGCCAGCAGCCAACTCCCCACGGGACAGGAAGCTTTCTTT.

The DNA for the CDR3 is TGTGCCAGCAGCAGTGGACGTGAAGAGACCCAGTACTTC. This sequence encodes CASSSGREETQYF. V is TRBV4-2 and J is TRBJ2-5; unclear D gene. CDR3 length equals 13 residues. Germline V gene data show CDR1 as LGHNA and CDR2 as YNFKEQ. Trimming shortened V by 5 bases and J by 3 bases, and 10 bases separated the two germline ends.

The CDR3 loop is CASSFRGYPGETQYF. DNA for the CDR3: TGCGCCAGCAGCTTTAGAGGGTACCCCGGGGAGACCCAGTACTTC. V is TRBV5-1 and J is TRBJ2-5; a weak D match, TRBD2 (5 bases). In germline, CDR1 is SGHRS, CDR2 YFSETQ. With 2 bases removed from V and 5 bases from J, the gap between germline ends came to 16 bases. CDR3 size: 15 residues. The whole variable domain, remainder taken from reference TRBV5-1 and TRBJ2-5, is KAGVTQTPRYLIKTRGQQVTLSCSPISGHRSVSWYQQTPGQGLQFLFEYFSETQRNKGNFPGRFSGRQFSNSRSEMNVSTLELGDSALYLCASSFRGYPGETQYFGPGTRLLVL.

CDR3 region: CASSRGATGGQETQYF. The CDR3 nucleotides read TGTGCCAGCAGTCGGGGGGCCACAGGGGGCCAAGAGACCCAGTACTTC. The J gene is TRBJ2-5, the V gene TRBV7-9; tentatively, D is TRBD1 (8 bases). V was trimmed by 6 bases and J by 1 base, leaving 18 bases between them. There are 16 residues in the CDR3. The germline V gene has CDR1 SEHNR and CDR2 FQNEAQ (reference sequence).

This clone has a single count. The chain recombines TRBV7-9 with TRBJ2-7, with D possibly TRBD2 on 6 matching bases. Trimming cost V 4 bases and J 0 bases, with 16 bases left between them. The CDR3 is 16 residues long. The germline gives CDR1 SEHNR, CDR2 FQNEAQ (reference sequence). The CDR3 loop reads CASSSFSGLDSYEQYF. CDR3 in DNA: TGTGCCAGCAGCTCATTTTCGGGACTCGACTCCTACGAGCAGTACTTC.

A few counts support this clone. The chain combines TRBV29-1 with TRBJ2-7; TRBD1 matches 12 bases. CDR3 length: 15 residues. From germline, CDR1 is SQVTM and CDR2 ANQGSEA. After removal of 4 bases from V and 5 bases from J, the junction contained 9 bases not matched to a gene. The CDR3 DNA is TGCAGCGTTGCCACCGGGACAGGGGGCTCGGACGAGCAGTACTTC. Its translation: CSVATGTGGSDEQYF.

This clone has just a few counts. This chain joins TRBV6-6 and TRBJ2-7; D is perhaps TRBD2 (5 bases). This CDR3 contains 12 residues. V was cut by 6 bases and J by 2 bases, with 8 bases left in between. Germline lookup yields CDR1 MNHNY and CDR2 SVGAGI (reference sequence). CDR3 bases: TGTGCCAGCAGCGACTACACCTACGAGCAGTACTTC. Residues: CASSDYTYEQYF.

The chain combines TRBV10-3 with TRBJ2-5, with D possibly being TRBD2 (5 bases). The CDR3 totals 14 residues. Trimming took off 6 bases at V and 1 base at J, with 12 bases between the two ends. CDR1 and CDR2 (germline): ENHRY, SYGVKD. CDR3 nucleotide sequence: TGTGCCATCAGCAAAGCGGACTTCCAAGAGACCCAGTACTTC. It specifies CAISKADFQETQYF.

The genes are TRBV6-5 and TRBJ1-1; the D gene is possibly TRBD1 (6 bases). With 5 bases removed from V and 0 bases from J, the gap between germline ends came to 10 bases. This CDR3 has 14 amino acids. Germline loops: CDR1 MNHEY, CDR2 SVGAGI. As DNA, the CDR3 is TGTGCCAGCAGTACAGGGAAACTGAACACTGAAGCTTTCTTT. This translates into CASSTGKLNTEAFF.

The V and J genes are TRBV18 and TRBJ2-3; D is uncertain. Germline V gives CDR1 KGHSH, CDR2 LQKENI. CDR3 size: 15 residues. V was pared by 2 bases and J by 0 bases, with 9 bases between. The CDR3 loop reads CASSPEVGSTDTQYF. The CDR3 coding sequence is TGTGCCAGCTCACCAGAGGTGGGGAGCACAGATACGCAGTATTTT.

The chain recombines TRBV4-1 with TRBJ1-1, with D hard to call. The CDR3 covers 12 residues. CDR1 MGHRA and CDR2 YSYEKL come from the germline V gene. Trimming stripped 3 bases from V and 10 bases from J, with 12 bases between. The chain's CDR3 is CASSQSPRGAFF. CDR3 DNA: TGCGCCAGCAGCCAGAGTCCCCGGGGAGCTTTCTTT.

The chain links TRBV9 to TRBJ2-5; 12 bases align to TRBD2. Germline CDR1 and CDR2: SGDLS and YYNGEE. V shed 3 bases and J 5 bases; nucleotides not matched to a gene: 2. There are 14 residues in the CDR3. DNA of the CDR3: TGTGCCAGCAGCGCAGGGACTAGCGGGGAGACCCAGTACTTC. Encoded protein: CASSAGTSGETQYF.

The chain couples TRBV7-2 to TRBJ2-7; D may be TRBD2 (6 bases). The CDR3 contains 15 residues. Germline V gene data show CDR1 as SGHTA and CDR2 as FQGNSA. V gave up 2 bases and J gave up 0 bases, with 11 bases separating them. The CDR3 DNA sequence: TGTGCCAGCAGCTTAACGACGGGAGACTCCTACGAGCAGTACTTC. This encodes CASSLTTGDSYEQYF.

The J gene is TRBJ1-4, the V gene TRBV7-9, with 9 bases aligning to TRBD1. Looked up from germline, CDR1 is SEHNR and CDR2 is FQNEAQ (reference sequence). The V segment lost 1 base and the J segment 8 bases; nucleotides outside the gene matches: 5. The CDR3 is 15 residues long. The CDR3 DNA reads as TGTGCCAGCAGCTTAGGGGACAGGGTTGAGGAAAAACTGTTTTTT. Translation gives CASSLGDRVEEKLFF.

The rearrangement joins TRBV12-5 to TRBJ2-7, with TRBD2 identical over 7 bases. With 5 bases clipped from V and 7 bases from J, the junction kept 5 bases outside the gene matches. Germline-derived CDR1 and CDR2 are LGHNT and FRNRAP. There are 12 residues in the CDR3. The CDR3 spells CASGISGGEQYF. In DNA, the CDR3 is TGTGCTAGTGGTATCTCCGGGGGGGAGCAGTACTTC.

This chain links TRBV30 with TRBJ1-6; perhaps TRBD1 as D (5 bases). The CDR3 is made up of 14 amino acids. V lost 2 bases to trimming and J lost 6 bases, with 11 bases between them. CDR1 and CDR2 from the germline V gene are GTSNPN and SVGIG (reference sequence). This CDR3 reads CAWSNEGLNSPLHF. Written as DNA, the CDR3 is TGTGCCTGGAGTAATGAGGGACTTAATTCACCCCTCCACTTT.

This clone was found once. The CDR3 DNA sequence: TGTGCCAGCAGCTTAAACAGGGGTTATTCACCCCTCCACTTT. Its protein product is CASSLNRGYSPLHF. The gene calls are TRBV5-6 and TRBJ1-6; TRBD1 agrees at 7 bases. The CDR3 contains 14 residues. Germline V lookup: CDR1 SGHDT, CDR2 YYEEEE. Trimming at V came to 2 bases and at J to 8 bases, leaving 4 bases not matched to a gene.

This clone occurred a few times. The chain combines TRBV6-5 with TRBJ1-2, with D possibly being TRBD1 (6 bases). Germline values: CDR1 MNHEY, CDR2 SVGAGI. CDR3 length equals 14 residues. V lost 2 bases, J lost 7 bases, and 14 bases lay in between. The CDR3 DNA is TGTGCCAGCAGTTACCTGGACAGCCCCCTTGGCTACACCTTC. This encodes CASSYLDSPLGYTF.

J is TRBJ2-7 and V is TRBV10-3; tentative D call: TRBD2 (6 bases). This CDR3 comprises 13 residues. V lost 3 bases to trimming and J lost 3 bases, with 9 bases between them. Germline V gene lookup returns CDR1 ENHRY and CDR2 SYGVKD. As DNA, the CDR3 is TGTGCCATCAGTGACGGGCGGGACTACGAGCAGTACTTC. Its protein product is CAISDGRDYEQYF.

The chain carries TRBV2 and TRBJ1-1, with D maybe TRBD1 (6 bases). This CDR3 has 14 amino acids. With 5 bases removed from V and 0 bases from J, the gap between germline ends came to 10 bases. Germline loops: CDR1 SNHLY, CDR2 FYNNEI. The CDR3 loop reads CASSKDSMNTEAFF. Written as DNA, the CDR3 is TGTGCCAGCAGTAAGGACAGTATGAACACTGAAGCTTTCTTT.

The sample holds a few counts of this clone. The rearrangement joins TRBV7-9 to TRBJ1-2; the match to TRBD1 covers 7 bases. This CDR3 region has 15 residues. V was clipped by 5 bases and J by 10 bases; unmatched bases: 16. Germline assignment: CDR1 SEHNR and CDR2 FQNEAQ (reference sequence). The CDR3 loop is CASSLPTGKPMVYTF. CDR3 bases: TGTGCCAGCAGCCTACCGACAGGGAAGCCTATGGTCTACACCTTC.

The rearrangement links TRBV19 to TRBJ2-7; D gene uncertain. Germline values: CDR1 LNHDA, CDR2 SQIVND (reference sequence). The CDR3 runs to 14 residues. With 9 bases removed from V and 3 bases from J, the gap between germline ends came to 18 bases. CDR3 bases: TGTGCCAGCAGTGAGCGCTACGAAAACTACGAGCAGTACTTC. Encoded protein: CASSERYENYEQYF.

The V gene is TRBV5-1, the J gene TRBJ2-5, with 9 nucleotides matching TRBD2. The germline V gene encodes CDR1 SGHRS and CDR2 YFSETQ. This CDR3 has 16 residues. Losses at the gene ends were 0 bases for V and 1 base for J; bases not matched to a gene: 4. CDR3 coding DNA: TGCGCCAGCAGCTTGGCGGCTAGCGGGGCCCAAGAGACCCAGTACTTC. Translation: CASSLAASGAQETQYF.

This clone was counted only a few times. Here the CDR3 DNA reads TGTGCCTGGCGGTACGGGGGGTCCTACGAGCAGTACTTC. This translates into CAWRYGGSYEQYF. The chain has TRBV30 and TRBJ2-7, with TRBD2 matching 7 bases. V trimming: 5 bases; J trimming: 1 base; junction bases outside the gene matches: 5. CDR1 is GTSNPN, CDR2 SVGIG, per germline (reference sequence). The CDR3 runs to 13 residues.

The V gene is TRBV7-2, the J gene TRBJ1-2; 7 positions agree with TRBD1. Germline V gene data show CDR1 as SGHTA and CDR2 as FQGNSA. V trimming: 6 bases; J trimming: 5 bases; junction bases outside the gene matches: 6. The CDR3 length is 13 residues. The DNA for the CDR3 is TGTGCCAGCAGTCTGGACAGGTCTTATGGCTACACCTTC. Translated, it gives CASSLDRSYGYTF.